This T cell receptor (beta chain) was captured in a study of T cell repertoires in ileal Crohn's disease (dated by TCRdb to about 2019). Looking at the study overall: At the time of surgery, roughly 34% of patients were active smokers, and the median duration of disease was roughly 8.3 years. M6 samples were neoterminal ileum biopsies taken at postoperative colonoscopy. A Rutgeerts score above i0 was used to define endoscopic postoperative recurrence. The study ran alongside a multicentre cohort designed to identify predictors of early endoscopic recurrence after ileocolonic resection. Every patient underwent surgery because of a complication, which was stricturing disease in around 61% of cases and penetrating disease in about 39%. A total of some 170 mucosal samples from roughly 57 patients were sequenced, with samples obtained at several locations on the surgical specimen and at postoperative endoscopy. Postoperative therapy was given to about half of the patients, with thiopurines administered to 11 patients and anti-TNF agents administered to some 17 patients. The TCR repertoire was analysed in around 50 patients with Crohn's disease drawn from a prospective multicentre cohort.

The CDR3 covers 15 residues, taking in both the cysteine and the phenylalanine. The sequence is cut down to CDR3 DNA, 45 bases in frame from base 1. In the germline V gene, CDR1 corresponds to SGHAT and CDR2 to FQNNGV. The V and J ends are trimmed by 5 bases and 0 bases, leaving 11 bases between them. Overall study outcomes, separate from this receptor: More high-frequency clones were carried by sorted CD8 T cells than by CD4 T cells, suggesting that mucosal expansions were mainly CD8. The timing of postoperative endoscopy varied within the first year after surgery, and the median delay was around 6.9 months. Mucosal CD4 and CD8 T cells were sorted and sequenced only in a subgroup of patients, whose size was not stated. Endoscopic recurrence was linked to a higher percentage of high-frequency clones at surgery, and recurrence occurred in every patient whose clonality exceeded 26.8% (18/57). Patients who were active smokers at surgery had a significantly higher proportion of clonal expansions than non-smokers (approximately 28% vs 17%, p=0.02).

About this clone: Its target antigen remains unknown. Base qualities are not provided; no much larger clone lies one nucleotide away.

The sample's time point label, in plain terms: neoterminal ileum biopsy at postoperative endoscopy, about 6 months after surgery. Adults with ileal or ileocolonic Crohn's disease for whom ileocolonic resection was indicated were considered eligible. Before DNA extraction, whole ileal mucosal biopsies were kept frozen at -80 degrees C. A TRizol-based method was used to extract genomic DNA from the frozen whole biopsies, and the DNA was quantified with a NanoDrop 2000 spectrophotometer. Five hundred nanograms of biopsy DNA per sample were submitted for commercial TCRB immunosequencing. Adaptive Biotechnology amplified the CDR3 regions from genomic DNA with a two-step multiplex PCR designed to control amplification bias. In the first PCR, primers covered every V and J gene segment, and in the second PCR, barcodes and Illumina adapters were added. An Illumina instrument was used to sequence the CDR3 libraries. Processing in the source paper ran as follows. The analysis drew on both the pipelines supplied by the vendor and custom analysis of the raw data in R/Bioconductor running R version 3.3.0. Clonality, which ranges from 0 to 1, was calculated as the inverse of the normalised Shannon entropy across all productive clones. High-frequency clones were defined as the repertoire share of the top 100 clones, retaining only clones passing a 95% confidence test. Overlap between samples was measured with the Morisita-Horn index, while repertoire diversity was measured with the Simpson index. Not all clones reach the TCRdb copy of this immuneACCESS table, which keeps in-frame sequences only. Checked studies attribute under half of the gap to unresolved V genes and leave the rest unexplained. That table furnishes V, J and clone size, whereas the DNA furnished D and trimming. The sample table contains just over 3,000 clones; only one count was recorded for approximately 86% of them. The biggest ten clones account for roughly 4.6% of the sample.

Recombination linked TRBV11-2 to TRBJ2-1, with TRBD1 perhaps the D gene, on 5 matching bases. The clonotype comes from an adult with Crohn's disease. Sample: ileal tissue. The DNA sequence is as follows: TGTGCCAGCAGCCCAGAAGACAGCTCCTACAATGAGCAGTTCTTC. This yields the protein CASSPEDSSYNEQFF.